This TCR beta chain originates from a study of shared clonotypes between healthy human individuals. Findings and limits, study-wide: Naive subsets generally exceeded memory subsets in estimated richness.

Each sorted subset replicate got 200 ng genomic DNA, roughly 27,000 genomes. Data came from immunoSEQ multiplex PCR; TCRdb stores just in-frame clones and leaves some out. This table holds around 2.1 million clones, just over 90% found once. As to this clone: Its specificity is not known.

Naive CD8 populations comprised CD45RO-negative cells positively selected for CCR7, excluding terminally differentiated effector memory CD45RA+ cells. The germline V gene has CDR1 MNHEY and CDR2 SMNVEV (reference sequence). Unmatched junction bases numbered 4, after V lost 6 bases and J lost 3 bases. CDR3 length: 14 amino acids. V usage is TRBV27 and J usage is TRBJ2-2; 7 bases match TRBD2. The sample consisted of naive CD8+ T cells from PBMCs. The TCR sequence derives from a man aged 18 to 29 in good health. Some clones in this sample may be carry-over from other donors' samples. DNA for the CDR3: TGTGCCAGCAGCTGGACTAGAGACACCGGGGAGCTGTTTTTT. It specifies CASSWTRDTGELFF.